This passage covers 26 T cell receptor beta chains from one sample sequenced in a study of control samples from healthy donors and cancer patients. Sequencing was performed with immunoSEQ multiplex PCR; in TCRdb, only in-frame clones are kept and a portion is missing. This repertoire shows 77,000 or so clones, 90% to 95% found once; its top ten account for 15% to 18%. The sequenced material came from blood. The receptors here all came from a man aged 25 to 40 in good health.

The CDR3 nucleotides are TGTGCCAGCATCACCCCCCGCGGTGACGGGATACACGAGCAGTACTTC. It translates to CASITPRGDGIHEQYF. This chain joins TRBV6-6 and TRBJ2-7, with D possibly being TRBD2 (5 bases). The CDR3 has 16 amino acids. Per germline, CDR1 MNHNY and CDR2 SVGAGI (reference sequence). The V end lost 7 bases, the J end lost 5 bases, and 24 bases lay between the germline ends.

The genes are TRBV10-3 and TRBJ2-3; 10 bases are a match to TRBD2. CDR3 length: 15 residues. The ends lost 6 bases at V and 4 bases at J; junction bases unmatched: 7. Germline CDR1 and CDR2: ENHRY and SYGVKD. The CDR3 coding sequence is TGTGCCATCAGCTCTAGCGGGGGTCTCGCAGATACGCAGTATTTT. As protein: CAISSSGGLADTQYF.

This clone was detected once. The V call is TRBV7-9, the J call TRBJ2-7; 12 bases match TRBD2. The germline V gene encodes CDR1 SEHNR and CDR2 FQNEAQ (reference sequence). The J segment lost 5 bases and the V segment lost 5 bases, leaving 4 bases of the junction unmatched. The CDR3 length is 14 residues. This chain's CDR3 is CASSLRTSGDEQYF. CDR3 nucleotides: TGTGCCAGCAGCCTTAGGACTAGCGGGGACGAGCAGTACTTC.

V and J are TRBV5-1 and TRBJ2-7; D is ambiguous. Trimming stripped 2 bases from V and 3 bases from J, with 6 bases between. The germline CDR1 and CDR2 sequences are SGHRS and YFSETQ. The CDR3 is 12 residues long. The CDR3 loop reads CASSFTDYEQYF. The CDR3 DNA reads as TGCGCCAGCAGCTTTACAGACTACGAGCAGTACTTC. The whole variable domain, remainder taken from reference TRBV5-1 and TRBJ2-7, is KAGVTQTPRYLIKTRGQQVTLSCSPISGHRSVSWYQQTPGQGLQFLFEYFSETQRNKGNFPGRFSGRQFSNSRSEMNVSTLELGDSALYLCASSFTDYEQYFGPGTRLTVT.

The rearrangement links TRBV5-1 to TRBJ2-3, with D perhaps matching TRBD1 or TRBD2 (5 bases each). Germline lookup yields CDR1 SGHRS and CDR2 YFSETQ. The V end lost 0 bases, the J end lost 2 bases, and 16 bases lay between the germline ends. The CDR3 is made up of 17 amino acids. In DNA, the CDR3 is TGCGCCAGCAGCTTGGAGGTGGGGGTCAGATCCACAGATACGCAGTATTTT. It translates to CASSLEVGVRSTDTQYF. The full variable domain, its missing parts supplied by reference TRBV5-1 and TRBJ2-3, is KAGVTQTPRYLIKTRGQQVTLSCSPISGHRSVSWYQQTPGQGLQFLFEYFSETQRNKGNFPGRFSGRQFSNSRSEMNVSTLELGDSALYLCASSLEVGVRSTDTQYFGPGTRLTVL.

This clone has a handful of counts. J is TRBJ1-4 and V is TRBV19; D unresolved. This CDR3 region has 18 residues. With 0 bases removed from V and 1 base from J, the gap between germline ends came to 15 bases. The V gene's germline CDR1 is LNHDA and CDR2 SQIVND (reference sequence). The CDR3 bases are TGTGCCAGTAGTATAGACAGTGGGAGATCGAGAACTAATGAAAAACTGTTTTTT. Translation: CASSIDSGRSRTNEKLFF.

This clone occurred once. The V and J genes are TRBV7-8 and TRBJ1-2; D gene uncertain. V was cut by 4 bases and J by 3 bases, with 18 bases left in between. CDR3 length: 16 amino acids. The germline CDR1 and CDR2 sequences are SGHVS and FQNEAQ. The CDR3 loop reads CASSSEDIFWDYGYTF. CDR3 bases: TGTGCCAGCAGCTCGGAAGACATCTTTTGGGACTATGGCTACACCTTC.

The chain recombines TRBV6-5 with TRBJ1-1; no clear D. The CDR3 has 14 residues. V gave up 4 bases and J gave up 0 bases, with 9 bases separating them. The germline V gene encodes CDR1 MNHEY and CDR2 SVGAGI. CDR3 coding DNA: TGTGCCAGCAGTTCAGCCAGCATGAACACTGAAGCTTTCTTT. This codes for CASSSASMNTEAFF.

This chain links TRBV11-2 with TRBJ2-1; 7 nucleotides agree with TRBD1. There are 16 residues in the CDR3. The ends lost 6 bases at V and 9 bases at J; junction bases unmatched: 17. Germline loops: CDR1 SGHAT, CDR2 FQNNGV. The CDR3 loop is CASRNAGTEKTSEQFF. The CDR3 nucleotides read TGTGCCAGCAGGAACGCCGGGACAGAAAAAACTAGTGAGCAGTTCTTC.

This chain connects TRBV30 to TRBJ1-2, with a tentative D call TRBD1 (5 bases). CDR3 size: 14 residues. Germline V CDR1 and CDR2: GTSNPN, SVGIG (reference sequence). In DNA, the CDR3 is TGTGCTTACTCCGGGACCGCGCAAATCTATGGCTACACCTTC. Amino acids: CAYSGTAQIYGYTF.

The CDR3 DNA reads TGCGCCAGCAGCCAAGTCGGGACCCCTTACGAGCAGTACTTC. Translating it yields CASSQVGTPYEQYF. The chain joins TRBV4-1 to TRBJ2-7, with D possibly being TRBD1 or TRBD2 (5 bases each). Per germline, CDR1 MGHRA and CDR2 YSYEKL. CDR3 length: 14 amino acids. V lost 1 base to trimming and J lost 4 bases, with 11 bases between them.

This clone was counted only a few times. The chain links TRBV9 to TRBJ1-1, with D hard to call. The CDR3 has 13 residues. Trimming left V 7 bases short and J 4 bases short, with 14 bases between. CDR1 is SGDLS, CDR2 YYNGEE, per germline. CDR3 residues: CASGGSVGTEAFF. As DNA, the CDR3 is TGTGCCAGCGGAGGGTCTGTCGGCACTGAAGCTTTCTTT. Using reference TRBV9 and TRBJ1-1 for the parts outside the CDR3, the full variable domain is DSGVTQTPKHLITATGQRVTLRCSPRSGDLSVYWYQQSLDQGLQFLIQYYNGEERAKGNILERFSAQQFPDLHSELNLSSLELGDSALYFCASGGSVGTEAFFGQGTRLTVV.

For this clone: Relative to the germline gene, one junction end is altered; a read error may explain this. The rearrangement uses TRBV7-2 and TRBJ2-2, with D perhaps being TRBD1 or TRBD2 (6 bases each). Germline V gene lookup returns CDR1 SGHTA and CDR2 FQGNSA. This CDR3 has 17 residues. CDR3 sequence reads: CAGSFGAPGAYTGELFF. The DNA of the CDR3 is TGTGCCGGCAGCTTCGGGGCCCCGGGGGCGTACACCGGGGAGCTGTTTTTT.

The chain carries TRBV19 and TRBJ1-5; no reliable D call. The CDR3 totals 15 residues. Per germline, CDR1 LNHDA and CDR2 SQIVND (reference sequence). V was pared by 5 bases and J by 4 bases, with 15 bases between. The CDR3 reads CASSSPFGPNQPQHF. The CDR3 coding sequence is TGTGCCAGTAGTTCCCCCTTTGGGCCGAATCAGCCCCAGCATTTT.

Here the CDR3 DNA reads TGTGCCAGCAGTTTGGGCAGGGCGTACGAGCAGTACTTC. This codes for CASSLGRAYEQYF. The chain uses TRBV12-3 or TRBV12-4 and TRBJ2-7; TRBD1 is a possible D gene (5 bases). This CDR3 is built from 13 residues. V lost 3 bases and J lost 4, with 10 bases in between.

V gene TRBV9 combines with J gene TRBJ1-2, with 10 bases matching TRBD1. Trimming at V came to 2 bases and at J to 3 bases, leaving 1 base not matched to a gene. The CDR3 has 14 residues. Germline V lookup: CDR1 SGDLS, CDR2 YYNGEE. This chain's CDR3 is CASSVGTGDYGYTF. DNA of the CDR3: TGTGCCAGCAGCGTCGGGACAGGGGACTATGGCTACACCTTC.

The CDR3 protein is CAWSPGTYGYTF. The CDR3 DNA is TGTGCCTGGAGTCCAGGGACCTATGGCTACACCTTC. The chain is built from TRBV30 and TRBJ1-2, with D possibly TRBD1 on 5 matching bases. The CDR3 covers 12 residues. The germline V gene encodes CDR1 GTSNPN and CDR2 SVGIG (reference sequence). V gave up 2 bases and J gave up 4 bases, with 8 bases separating them.

The chain carries TRBV29-1 and TRBJ2-3, with 9 bases lining up with TRBD1. CDR1 is SQVTM, CDR2 ANQGSEA, per germline. Germline trimming cut 7 bases from V and 6 bases from J; bases unmatched to any gene: 8. The CDR3 is 13 amino acids. The CDR3 region has the DNA TGCAGCGGGACACAGGGGGCGAGGGATACGCAGTATTTT. Translation: CSGTQGARDTQYF.

The chain employs TRBV27 and TRBJ1-2; TRBD1 matches at 7 bases. CDR1 MNHEY and CDR2 SMNVEV come from the germline V gene (reference sequence). J gave up 4 bases and V 5 bases, and 1 base lay outside the gene matches. The CDR3 sequence is 12 residues long. CDR3 protein: CASSDRVYGYTF. The DNA for the CDR3 is TGTGCCAGCAGTGACAGGGTCTATGGCTACACCTTC.

J is TRBJ2-7 and V is TRBV28, with D possibly matching TRBD2 (5 bases). The CDR3 covers 15 residues. Germline V lookup: CDR1 MDHEN, CDR2 SYDVKM. The V and J ends lost 2 bases and 5 bases respectively, with 16 bases between them. DNA of the CDR3: TGTGCCAGCAGTTTAAGTAGGAGGACTGGCGACGAGCAGTACTTC. It translates to CASSLSRRTGDEQYF.

V is TRBV4-1 and J is TRBJ2-7, with a tentative D call TRBD1 (6 bases). The CDR3 has 14 amino acids. The V and J ends lost 4 bases and 7 bases respectively, with 17 bases between them. Germline CDR1 MGHRA, CDR2 YSYEKL. The CDR3 DNA reads as TGCGCCAGCAGCCGTCTGAGGGGACAAGTGGAGCAGTACTTC. This gives the protein CASSRLRGQVEQYF.

The chain carries TRBV28 and TRBJ1-6, with D tentatively TRBD1 (5 bases). Germline lookup yields CDR1 MDHEN and CDR2 SYDVKM. The CDR3 consists of 16 residues. Trimming removed 5 bases at V and 5 bases at J, with 16 bases between. Here the CDR3 reads CASSVRGGFHNSPLHF. As DNA, the CDR3 is TGTGCCAGCAGTGTTAGGGGCGGGTTTCATAATTCACCCCTCCACTTT. The full variable domain, its missing parts supplied by reference TRBV28 and TRBJ1-6, is DVKVTQSSRYLVKRTGEKVFLECVQDMDHENMFWYRQDPGLGLRLIYFSYDVKMKEKGDIPEGYSVSREKKERFSLILESASTNQTSMYLCASSVRGGFHNSPLHFGNGTRLTVT.

The rearrangement uses TRBV7-9 and TRBJ1-4, with D uncertain. This CDR3 is 14 amino acids long. Per germline, CDR1 SEHNR and CDR2 FQNEAQ (reference sequence). V shed 2 bases and J shed 5 bases, with 9 bases lying between them. The CDR3 DNA is TGTGCCAGCAGCTTACTCACAGAGAATGAAAAACTGTTTTTT. This codes for CASSLLTENEKLFF.

In DNA, the CDR3 is TGTGCCAGTAGTCCAGGAGGTTCAACTAATGAAAAACTGTTTTTT. Residues: CASSPGGSTNEKLFF. The chain combines TRBV19 with TRBJ1-4, with D uncertain. CDR1 is LNHDA, CDR2 SQIVND, per germline (reference sequence). The CDR3 is 15 amino acids. Between the trimmed V and J ends, which lost 5 bases and 0 bases, there was a span of 10 bases.

The chain couples TRBV28 to TRBJ1-4; TRBD1 is a possible D gene (5 bases). Per germline, CDR1 MDHEN and CDR2 SYDVKM. V was trimmed by 4 bases and J by 7 bases, leaving 19 bases between them. This CDR3 is built from 16 residues. CDR3 DNA: TGTGCCAGCAGTTATCAGGAAACCCAGGGCGGTGAAAAACTGTTTTTT. It encodes CASSYQETQGGEKLFF. Together with reference TRBV28 and TRBJ1-4, the CDR3 gives the full variable domain: DVKVTQSSRYLVKRTGEKVFLECVQDMDHENMFWYRQDPGLGLRLIYFSYDVKMKEKGDIPEGYSVSREKKERFSLILESASTNQTSMYLCASSYQETQGGEKLFFGSGTQLSVL.

This chain joins TRBV7-3 and TRBJ2-2, with no clear D. Germline CDR1 reads SGHTA; CDR2 reads FQGTGA. Between the trimmed V and J ends, which lost 5 bases and 2 bases, there was a span of 6 bases. The CDR3 sequence is 13 residues long. CDR3 DNA sequence: TGTGCCAGCAGCCGACTTAACACCGGGGAGCTGTTTTTT. This translates into CASSRLNTGELFF.